The next 23 T cell receptor beta chains were all read from a single sample in a study of shared clonotypes between healthy human individuals (dated by TCRdb to the early 2020s). Libraries came from the immunoSEQ multiplex PCR assay. Imported from immuneACCESS, the table was reduced by TCRdb to in-frame sequences with V and J called. These copies leave out some clones; in studies compared against another copy, an unresolved V gene accounts for under half, and the cause of the remainder is not known. This sample holds roughly 320,000 clones; around nine tenths were observed only once. The top ten clonotypes cover roughly 17% of the sample. Sequencing was carried out using memory CD8+ T cells sorted from blood. Reading the label with the study, this specimen's cell subset or site is: CD45RO+ cells pooled with CCR7-negative TemRA cells. The origin of the receptors is a man aged 18 to 30 in good health.

J is TRBJ2-7 and V is TRBV7-8; TRBD2 agrees at 9 bases. The CDR3 is 17 residues long. Germline CDR1 and CDR2: SGHVS and FQNEAQ. V was pared by 1 base and J by 2 bases, with 9 bases of the junction left unmatched. The DNA of the CDR3 is TGTGCCAGCAGCTTAGATTTATCTAGCGGGGCCCCCTACGAGCAGTACTTC. Protein sequence: CASSLDLSSGAPYEQYF.

V gene TRBV9 combines with J gene TRBJ2-3; 13 nucleotides agree with TRBD2. The CDR3 extends over 18 amino acids. The V segment lost 2 bases and the J segment 7 bases; nucleotides outside the gene matches: 13. In germline, CDR1 is SGDLS, CDR2 YYNGEE. The chain's CDR3 is CASSVLGPGTSGIYTQYF. The CDR3 nucleotides read TGTGCCAGCAGCGTTCTTGGCCCAGGGACTAGCGGGATATATACGCAGTATTTT.

The chain has TRBV5-1 and TRBJ1-1; 9 nucleotides match TRBD1. Germline V CDR1 and CDR2: SGHRS, YFSETQ. The CDR3 covers 14 residues. Trimming took 4 bases from V and 1 from J; bases not matched to a gene: 2. In nucleotides, the CDR3 is TGCGCCAGCAGCCGGGACAGGGCGAACACTGAAGCTTTCTTT. Amino acid sequence: CASSRDRANTEAFF. The entire variable domain, with the rest obtained from reference TRBV5-1 and TRBJ1-1, is as follows: KAGVTQTPRYLIKTRGQQVTLSCSPISGHRSVSWYQQTPGQGLQFLFEYFSETQRNKGNFPGRFSGRQFSNSRSEMNVSTLELGDSALYLCASSRDRANTEAFFGQGTRLTVV.

CDR3 bases: TGTGCCAGCAGCGTAGATTCGCGGGAGGGCCACGAGCAGTACTTC. Its translation: CASSVDSREGHEQYF. V usage is TRBV9 and J usage is TRBJ2-7; 9 bases match TRBD2. The CDR3 spans 15 residues. The ends lost 0 bases at V and 5 bases at J; junction bases unmatched: 6. Germline values: CDR1 SGDLS, CDR2 YYNGEE.

This clone was picked up one time. The chain combines TRBV7-3 with TRBJ1-3, with 7 positions matching TRBD1. The V gene end was trimmed by 3 bases and the J gene end by 3 bases; junction bases not matched to a gene: 5. CDR3 length: 15 amino acids. Germline values: CDR1 SGHTA, CDR2 FQGTGA. The CDR3 DNA reads as TGTGCCAGCAGCTTCGACAGGGAGATTGGAAACACCATATATTTT. Translated: CASSFDREIGNTIYF.

The chain is built from TRBV27 and TRBJ2-7; 7 bases line up with TRBD2. V was pared by 3 bases and J by 2 bases, with 10 bases of the junction left unmatched. The CDR3 is 16 residues long. Germline V gene data show CDR1 as MNHEY and CDR2 as SMNVEV (reference sequence). CDR3 bases: TGTGCCAGCAGTTTCTCAGCGGGGCCAAATCCCTACGAGCAGTACTTC. Its protein is CASSFSAGPNPYEQYF.

V and J are TRBV28 and TRBJ2-5; D is unclear. In germline, CDR1 is MDHEN, CDR2 SYDVKM. The CDR3 runs to 14 residues. The V and J ends lost 3 bases and 9 bases respectively, with 17 bases between them. The CDR3 DNA sequence: TGTGCCAGCAGTTTTGGGCCAGAAAGAGATGCCCAGTACTTC. This sequence encodes CASSFGPERDAQYF.

The gene calls are TRBV5-6 and TRBJ2-3; tentative D call: TRBD2 (5 bases). Germline assignment: CDR1 SGHDT and CDR2 YYEEEE. The CDR3 totals 14 residues. Trimming shortened V by 1 base and J by 6 bases, and 12 bases separated the two germline ends. CDR3 protein: CASSLPYRGDTQYF. The DNA of the CDR3 is TGTGCCAGCAGCTTGCCCTACCGAGGGGATACGCAGTATTTT.

The genes are TRBV4-3 and TRBJ1-1; TRBD1 is a possible D gene (6 bases). Trimming removed 0 bases at V and 4 bases at J, with 15 bases between. Germline CDR1 LGHNA, CDR2 YSLEER. The CDR3 consists of 16 residues. The CDR3 region is CASSQDLIQGSTEAFF. CDR3 nucleotides: TGCGCCAGCAGCCAAGACTTAATCCAGGGGAGCACTGAAGCTTTCTTT.

The V call is TRBV7-9, the J call TRBJ2-3; weak D call: TRBD2 (6 bases). The CDR3 covers 17 residues. The V gene lost 4 bases and the J gene lost 8 bases, with 25 bases spanning the gap. Germline V gene lookup returns CDR1 SEHNR and CDR2 FQNEAQ (reference sequence). The CDR3 coding sequence is TGTGCCAGCAGCTCAGCGGGTGCGGACCCAAACTCCGTTACGCAGTATTTT. Translated, it gives CASSSAGADPNSVTQYF. The full variable domain, in which reference TRBV7-9 and TRBJ2-3 provide the parts outside the CDR3, is DTGVSQNPRHKITKRGQNVTFRCDPISEHNRLYWYRQTLGQGPEFLTYFQNEAQLEKSRLLSDRFSAERPKGSFSTLEIQRTEQGDSAMYLCASSSAGADPNSVTQYFGPGTRLTVL.

V gene TRBV4-1 combines with J gene TRBJ2-7; D perhaps matches TRBD2 (5 bases). The V and J ends lost 6 bases and 5 bases respectively, with 20 bases between them. The CDR3 has 15 residues. Germline CDR1 MGHRA, CDR2 YSYEKL. The CDR3 protein is CASSQNRVEGDEQYF. The CDR3 bases are TGCGCCAGCAGTCAGAACCGGGTCGAGGGAGACGAGCAGTACTTC.

This clone was counted a single time. V usage is TRBV6-6 and J usage is TRBJ2-3; D is ambiguous. This CDR3 contains 13 residues. Trimming pared 0 bases from V and 4 bases from J, leaving 5 bases between. From germline, CDR1 is MNHNY and CDR2 SVGAGI (reference sequence). CDR3 protein: CASSYSEADTQYF. The CDR3 DNA sequence: TGTGCCAGCAGTTACTCCGAAGCAGATACGCAGTATTTT.

The rearrangement links TRBV27 to TRBJ1-2; no clear D. The ends were cut back, 5 bases at V and 6 bases at J, with 7 bases in the middle. This CDR3 region has 11 residues. Germline values: CDR1 MNHEY, CDR2 SMNVEV (reference sequence). The CDR3 nucleotides are TGTGCCAGCAGTGGAGGGAATGGCTACACCTTC. This encodes CASSGGNGYTF.

The chain uses TRBV7-9 and TRBJ2-5; 8 nucleotides match TRBD1. Trimming cost V 5 bases and J 6 bases; bases outside gene matches: 11. There are 15 residues in the CDR3. Germline V CDR1 and CDR2: SEHNR, FQNEAQ (reference sequence). CDR3 nucleotides: TGTGCCAGCAGCCGGCGGACAGGGTACCGGAAGACCCAGTACTTC. Its protein is CASSRRTGYRKTQYF.

The chain is built from TRBV5-6 and TRBJ2-5; D is possibly TRBD2 (6 bases). The V end lost 0 bases, the J end lost 4 bases, and 10 bases lay between the germline ends. The germline V gene encodes CDR1 SGHDT and CDR2 YYEEEE. The CDR3 extends over 14 amino acids. CDR3 protein: CASSLVGGRETQYF. The CDR3 DNA sequence: TGTGCCAGCAGCTTGGTGGGGGGTCGAGAGACCCAGTACTTC. The full variable domain, with the rest looked up from reference TRBV5-6 and TRBJ2-5, is DAGVTQSPTHLIKTRGQQVTLRCSPKSGHDTVSWYQQALGQGPQFIFQYYEEEERQRGNFPDRFSGHQFPNYSSELNVNALLLGDSALYLCASSLVGGRETQYFGPGTRLLVL.

V and J are TRBV5-8 and TRBJ2-3, with D tentatively TRBD1 or TRBD2 (5 bases each). With 7 bases removed from V and 1 base from J, the gap between germline ends came to 7 bases. The germline gives CDR1 SGHTS, CDR2 YDEGEE. The CDR3 contains 12 residues. CDR3 nucleotide sequence: TGTGCCAGCCCGGGGCGCACAGATACGCAGTATTTT. It encodes CASPGRTDTQYF.

This chain joins TRBV10-1 and TRBJ1-2, with D maybe TRBD1 (6 bases). V lost 0 bases to trimming and J lost 5 bases, with 13 bases between them. The CDR3 sequence is 15 residues long. Germline V gives CDR1 WNHNN, CDR2 SYGVQD (reference sequence). CDR3 nucleotides: TGCGCCAGCAGTGAGTCGACAGGTCCCCTTTATGGCTACACCTTC. Protein sequence: CASSESTGPLYGYTF.

The rearrangement uses TRBV9 and TRBJ2-7; the D gene is possibly TRBD2 (5 bases). Between the trimmed V and J ends, which lost 4 bases and 3 bases, there was a span of 11 bases. Germline V gives CDR1 SGDLS, CDR2 YYNGEE. The CDR3 is 13 residues long. CDR3 region: CASSPSGYYEQYF. DNA for the CDR3: TGTGCCAGCAGCCCCAGCGGTTACTACGAGCAGTACTTC.

This clone was found once. This rearrangement joins TRBV7-8 to TRBJ2-5; the D is unclear. CDR3 length: 13 residues. From germline, CDR1 is SGHVS and CDR2 FQNEAQ. V shed 1 base and J shed 2 bases, with 5 bases lying between them. The CDR3 bases are TGTGCCAGCAGCTTAGGTTTGCAAGAGACCCAGTACTTC. Amino acids: CASSLGLQETQYF.

This chain joins TRBV7-9 and TRBJ2-2; no clear D. The CDR3 runs 15 residues. From germline, CDR1 is SEHNR and CDR2 FQNEAQ (reference sequence). Trimming took off 3 bases at V and 7 bases at J, with 15 bases between the two ends. CDR3 sequence: CASSFGRSPVGELFF. The CDR3 region has the DNA TGTGCCAGCAGCTTTGGGCGGAGCCCTGTCGGGGAGCTGTTTTTT.

This clone has a single count. The chain couples TRBV9 to TRBJ2-7; no definite D call. Germline CDR1 SGDLS, CDR2 YYNGEE. V was cut by 0 bases and J by 3 bases, with 1 base left in between. The CDR3 totals 11 residues. Here the CDR3 reads CASSVVYEQYF. In nucleotides, the CDR3 is TGTGCCAGCAGCGTAGTCTACGAGCAGTACTTC.

This clone appeared once. J is TRBJ2-7 and V is TRBV4-1; possibly TRBD2 for D (5 bases). The CDR3 covers 15 residues. Trimming removed 0 bases from V and 0 bases from J, with 9 bases in between. CDR1 is MGHRA and CDR2 is YSYEKL in the germline V gene. CDR3 DNA sequence: TGCGCCAGCAGCCAAGAACGGCTAGCCTCCTACGAGCAGTACTTC. Protein product: CASSQERLASYEQYF.

Only one count was recorded for this clone. V gene TRBV29-1 combines with J gene TRBJ2-1, with no clear D. The V end was cut by 5 bases, the J end by 5 bases, with 10 bases between. CDR1 and CDR2 from the germline V gene are SQVTM and ANQGSEA. The CDR3 runs 12 residues. CDR3 coding DNA: TGCAGCGTTCCTGACCCTGACAATGAGCAGTTCTTC. Its protein is CSVPDPDNEQFF.